Below are 9 T cell receptor beta chains sequenced from a single sample in a study of cytomegalovirus exposure and HLA in healthy donors. Clones were sequenced by immunoSEQ multiplex PCR, and TCRdb holds only the in-frame ones, with some missing. The sample lists 150,000 to 180,000 clones; approximately 86% were seen once. Source material: PBMCs. Receptors were obtained from a young man in good health and CMV-seropositive.

The chain recombines TRBV6-6 with TRBJ1-2; D possibly corresponds to TRBD1 (6 bases). The CDR3 loop spans 12 amino acids. Trimming removed 6 bases at V and 7 bases at J, with 12 bases between. The germline CDR1 and CDR2 sequences are MNHNY and SVGAGI (reference sequence). Written as DNA, the CDR3 is TGTGCCAGCAGCACAGGGTCCGGTGGCTACACCTTC. Amino acids: CASSTGSGGYTF.

The V and J genes are TRBV7-8 and TRBJ1-2; D call uncertain. The CDR3 has 14 amino acids. Trimming pared 1 base from V and 2 bases from J, leaving 8 bases between. Germline CDR1 reads SGHVS; CDR2 reads FQNEAQ. The CDR3 is CASSLGRGNYGYTF. The DNA for the CDR3 is TGTGCCAGCAGCTTAGGTCGCGGAAACTATGGCTACACCTTC. The complete variable domain, with remaining parts taken from reference TRBV7-8 and TRBJ1-2, reads GAGVSQSPRYKVAKRGQDVALRCDPISGHVSLFWYQQALGQGPEFLTYFQNEAQLDKSGLPSDRFFAERPEGSVSTLKIQRTQQEDSAVYLCASSLGRGNYGYTFGSGTRLTVV.

V is TRBV10-3 and J is TRBJ2-3; D not resolved. The V gene's germline CDR1 is ENHRY and CDR2 SYGVKD. V was shortened by 4 bases and J by 5 bases, with 4 bases between the two germline ends. This CDR3 contains 11 residues. The CDR3 reads CAISGLDTQYF. CDR3 sequence (DNA): TGTGCCATCAGTGGACTAGATACGCAGTATTTT.

Only one count was recorded for this clone. The chain recombines TRBV19 with TRBJ1-6; possibly TRBD1 for D (5 bases). This CDR3 has 15 amino acids. Germline V gene data show CDR1 as LNHDA and CDR2 as SQIVND (reference sequence). Trimming removed 3 bases at V and 3 bases at J, with 9 bases between. DNA for the CDR3: TGTGCCAGTAGTATTCGACAGAGCTATAATTCACCCCTCCACTTT. This translates into CASSIRQSYNSPLHF.

The rearrangement uses TRBV6-6 and TRBJ2-3; tentatively, D is TRBD1 (5 bases). V lost 2 bases and J 1 base, leaving 7 bases between the germline ends. Germline V gene lookup returns CDR1 MNHNY and CDR2 SVGAGI (reference sequence). The CDR3 runs to 14 residues. CDR3 region: CASSYGAGTDTQYF. DNA of the CDR3: TGTGCCAGCAGTTACGGGGCAGGCACAGATACGCAGTATTTT.

A single count supports this clone. This chain links TRBV18 with TRBJ1-5; possible D gene TRBD1, 5 bases. The V gene lost 1 base and the J gene lost 2 bases, with 9 bases spanning the gap. This CDR3 spans 15 amino acids. CDR1 is KGHSH and CDR2 is LQKENI in the germline V gene. CDR3 DNA: TGTGCCAGCTCACCACAAACACAGGGCAATCAGCCCCAGCATTTT. It codes for CASSPQTQGNQPQHF.

The rearrangement joins TRBV7-9 to TRBJ2-7; TRBD2 matches at 8 bases. Trimming at V came to 5 bases and at J to 0 bases, leaving 6 bases not matched to a gene. The CDR3 is made up of 15 amino acids. Germline assignment: CDR1 SEHNR and CDR2 FQNEAQ (reference sequence). The CDR3 nucleotides read TGTGCCAGCAGCCGAGCGGGGGTTCTCTCCTACGAGCAGTACTTC. Amino acid sequence: CASSRAGVLSYEQYF.

V usage is TRBV5-4 and J usage is TRBJ2-5, with D possibly TRBD2 on 5 matching bases. Germline V gene sequence: CDR1 SGHNT, CDR2 YYREEE (reference sequence). The ends were cut back, 2 bases at V and 1 base at J, with 15 bases in the middle. This CDR3 spans 16 amino acids. The CDR3 here is CASSFLARAGQETQYF. DNA of the CDR3: TGTGCCAGCAGCTTCCTTGCGAGGGCGGGCCAAGAGACCCAGTACTTC.

The rearrangement links TRBV4-3 to TRBJ2-5; TRBD2 might be the D (7 bases). Trimming left V 0 bases short and J 5 bases short, with 22 bases between. The germline gives CDR1 LGHNA, CDR2 YSLEER. This CDR3 is 18 amino acids long. The CDR3 DNA sequence: TGCGCCAGCAGCCAAGACCATTCGGTAGGGGGGGCAGAGGAGACCCAGTACTTC. The encoded protein is CASSQDHSVGGAEETQYF.